These T cell receptor beta chains were read from a single sample in a study of T cell responses to AZD1222 COVID-19 vaccine. Only in-frame clones appear in the TCRdb table, and some are missing; sequencing was by immunoSEQ multiplex PCR. The profile shows 80,000 to 100,000 clones, approximately 85% of them singletons. Here the sequenced sample was peripheral blood, taken 28 days after the second AZD1222 dose. The receptor set was obtained from an adult who received the AZD1222 COVID-19 vaccine. CDR3s leave out the opening cysteine and the closing phenylalanine or tryptophan. Fields, in order: clone size, V gene, J gene, CDR3 protein. Rows give clone size only sometimes, using once, few, many, or a class for an expanded clone.

clone size: once
V gene: TRBV9
J gene: TRBJ2-3
CDR3 protein: ASSVTGIPDTQY

clone size: NA
V gene: TRBV28
J gene: TRBJ1-1
CDR3 protein: ASSLGHLNTEAF

clone size: NA
V gene: TRBV29-1
J gene: TRBJ1-1
CDR3 protein: SVFDRENTEAF

clone size: NA
V gene: TRBV19
J gene: TRBJ2-2
CDR3 protein: ASSADRATGELF

clone size: NA
V gene: TRBV28
J gene: TRBJ1-5
CDR3 protein: ASSSGTGVEGQPQH

clone size: once
V gene: TRBV23-1
J gene: TRBJ1-5
CDR3 protein: ASSQEERNPNSNQPQH

clone size: NA
V gene: TRBV7-2
J gene: TRBJ1-2
CDR3 protein: ASSSRDKRVYGYT

clone size: NA
V gene: TRBV5-6
J gene: TRBJ1-2
CDR3 protein: ASSPTTGGAWSGYT

clone size: NA
V gene: TRBV28
J gene: TRBJ1-2
CDR3 protein: ASRPGQYYGYT

clone size: NA
V gene: TRBV24-1
J gene: TRBJ2-5
CDR3 protein: ATTEGQAQETQY